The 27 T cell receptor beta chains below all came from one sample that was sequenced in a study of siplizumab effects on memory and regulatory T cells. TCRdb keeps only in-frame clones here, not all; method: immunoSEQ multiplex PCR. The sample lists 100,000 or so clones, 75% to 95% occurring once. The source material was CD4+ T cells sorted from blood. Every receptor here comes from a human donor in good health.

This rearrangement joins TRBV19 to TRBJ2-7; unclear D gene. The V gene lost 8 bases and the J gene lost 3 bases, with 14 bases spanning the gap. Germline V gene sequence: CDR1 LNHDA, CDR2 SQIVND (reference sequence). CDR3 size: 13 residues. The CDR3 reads CASLAPSDYEQYF. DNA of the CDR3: TGTGCCAGTTTGGCCCCAAGTGACTACGAGCAGTACTTC.

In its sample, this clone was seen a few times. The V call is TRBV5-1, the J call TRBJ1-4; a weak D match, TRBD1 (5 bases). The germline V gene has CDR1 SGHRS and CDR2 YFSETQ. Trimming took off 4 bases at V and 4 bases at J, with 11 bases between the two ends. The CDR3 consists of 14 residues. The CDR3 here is CASSPGERNEKLFF. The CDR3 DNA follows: TGCGCCAGCAGCCCGGGGGAGCGTAATGAAAAACTGTTTTTT.

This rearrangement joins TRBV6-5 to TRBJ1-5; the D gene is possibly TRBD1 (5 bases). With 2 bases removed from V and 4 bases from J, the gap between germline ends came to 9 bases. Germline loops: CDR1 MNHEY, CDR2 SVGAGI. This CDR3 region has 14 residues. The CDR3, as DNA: TGTGCCAGCAGTTACCGGGAGGGGAATCAGCCCCAGCATTTT. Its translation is CASSYREGNQPQHF.

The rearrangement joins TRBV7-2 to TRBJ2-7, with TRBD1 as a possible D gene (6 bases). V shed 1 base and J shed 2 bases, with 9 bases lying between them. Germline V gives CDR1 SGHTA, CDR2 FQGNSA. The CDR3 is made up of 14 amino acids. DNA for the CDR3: TGTGCCAGCAGCTTAGAGAACAGGGCCTACGAGCAGTACTTC. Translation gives CASSLENRAYEQYF. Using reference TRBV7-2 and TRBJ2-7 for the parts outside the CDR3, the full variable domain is GAGVSQSPSNKVTEKGKDVELRCDPISGHTALYWYRQSLGQGLEFLIYFQGNSAPDKSGLPSDRFSAERTGGSVSTLTIQRTQQEDSAVYLCASSLENRAYEQYFGPGTRLTVT.

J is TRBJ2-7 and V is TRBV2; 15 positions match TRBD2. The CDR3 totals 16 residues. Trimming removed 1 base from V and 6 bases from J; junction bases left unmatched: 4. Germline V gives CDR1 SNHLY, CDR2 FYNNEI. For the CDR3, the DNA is TGTGCCAGCAGTGAAGAAAGGACTAGCGGGGGGGGCGAGCAGTACTTC. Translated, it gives CASSEERTSGGGEQYF.

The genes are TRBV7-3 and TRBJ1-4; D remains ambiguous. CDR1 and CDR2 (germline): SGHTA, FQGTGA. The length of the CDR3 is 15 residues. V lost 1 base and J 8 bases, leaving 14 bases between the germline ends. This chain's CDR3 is CASSLIWTKEEKLFF. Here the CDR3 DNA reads TGTGCCAGCAGCTTAATATGGACCAAGGAAGAAAAACTGTTTTTT.

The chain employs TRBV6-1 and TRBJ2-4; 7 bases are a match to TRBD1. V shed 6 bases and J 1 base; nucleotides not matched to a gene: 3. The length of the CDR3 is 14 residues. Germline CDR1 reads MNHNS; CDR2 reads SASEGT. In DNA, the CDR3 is TGTGCCAGCAGGGAACAGGGGGCCAAAAACATTCAGTACTTC. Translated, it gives CASREQGAKNIQYF.

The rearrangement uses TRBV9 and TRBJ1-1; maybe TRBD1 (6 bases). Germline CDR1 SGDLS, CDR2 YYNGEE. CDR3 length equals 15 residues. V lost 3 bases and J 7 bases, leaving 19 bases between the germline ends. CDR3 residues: CASSEAWEGGHEAFF. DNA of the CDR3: TGTGCCAGCAGCGAGGCATGGGAGGGGGGGCATGAAGCTTTCTTT.

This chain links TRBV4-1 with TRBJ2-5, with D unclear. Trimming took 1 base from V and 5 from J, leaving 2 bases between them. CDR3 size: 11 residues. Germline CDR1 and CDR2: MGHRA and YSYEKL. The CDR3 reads CASSQAETQYF. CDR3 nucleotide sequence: TGCGCCAGCAGCCAAGCGGAGACCCAGTACTTC.

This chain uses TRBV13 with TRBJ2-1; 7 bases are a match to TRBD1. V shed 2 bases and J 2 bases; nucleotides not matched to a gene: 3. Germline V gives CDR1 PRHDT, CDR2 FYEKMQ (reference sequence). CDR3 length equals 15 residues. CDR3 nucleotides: TGTGCCAGCAGCTTACGGACAGGCGCCTACAATGAGCAGTTCTTC. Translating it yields CASSLRTGAYNEQFF.

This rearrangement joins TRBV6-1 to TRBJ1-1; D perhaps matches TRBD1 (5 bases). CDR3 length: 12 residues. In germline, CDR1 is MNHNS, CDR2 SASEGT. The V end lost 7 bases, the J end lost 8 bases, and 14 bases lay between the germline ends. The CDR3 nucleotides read TGTGCCAGCAAGGGTCCAGGGAGCGAAGCTTTCTTT. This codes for CASKGPGSEAFF.

The CDR3 spells CASSLTRRMETQYF. CDR3 bases: TGTGCCAGCAGCTTGACTAGACGGATGGAGACCCAGTACTTC. This chain joins TRBV5-6 and TRBJ2-5; perhaps TRBD2 as D (5 bases). CDR1 and CDR2 from the germline V gene are SGHDT and YYEEEE. V shed 1 base and J shed 5 bases, with 12 bases lying between them. CDR3 length equals 14 residues.

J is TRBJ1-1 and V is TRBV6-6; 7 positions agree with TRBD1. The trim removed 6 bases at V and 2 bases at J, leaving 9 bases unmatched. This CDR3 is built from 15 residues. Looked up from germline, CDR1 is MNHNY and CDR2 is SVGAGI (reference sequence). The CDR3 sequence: CASRTPGQRNTEAFF. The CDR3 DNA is TGTGCCAGCAGGACTCCGGGACAGAGAAACACTGAAGCTTTCTTT.

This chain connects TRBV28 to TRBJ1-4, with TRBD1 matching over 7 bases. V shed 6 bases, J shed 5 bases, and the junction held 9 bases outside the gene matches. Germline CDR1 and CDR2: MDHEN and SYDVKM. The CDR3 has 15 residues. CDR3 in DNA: TGTGCCAGCAGGTCCCCGGGACAGCCAAATGAAAAACTGTTTTTT. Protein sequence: CASRSPGQPNEKLFF.

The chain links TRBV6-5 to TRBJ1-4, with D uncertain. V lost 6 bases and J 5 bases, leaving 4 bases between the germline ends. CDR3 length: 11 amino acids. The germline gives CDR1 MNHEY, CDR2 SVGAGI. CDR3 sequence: CASRMNEKLFF. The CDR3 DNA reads TGTGCCAGCAGGATGAATGAAAAACTGTTTTTT.

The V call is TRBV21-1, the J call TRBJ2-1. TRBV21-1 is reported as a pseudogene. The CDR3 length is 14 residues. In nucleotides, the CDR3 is TGTGCCAGCAGCGCCTGGGGAAAGCTCTATGAGCAGTTCTTC. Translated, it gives CASSAWGKLYEQFF.

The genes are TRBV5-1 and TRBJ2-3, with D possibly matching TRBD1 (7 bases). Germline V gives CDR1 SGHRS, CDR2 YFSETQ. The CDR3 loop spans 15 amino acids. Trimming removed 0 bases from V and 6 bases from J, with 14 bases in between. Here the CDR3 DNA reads TGCGCCAGCAGCTTGGGGAGGGGGCCATCGGATACGCAGTATTTT. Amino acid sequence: CASSLGRGPSDTQYF.

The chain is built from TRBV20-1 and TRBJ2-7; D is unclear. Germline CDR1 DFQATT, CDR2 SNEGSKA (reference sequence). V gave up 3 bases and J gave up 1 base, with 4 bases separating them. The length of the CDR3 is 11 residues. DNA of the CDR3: TGCAGTGCTAGTGGGTCCTACGAGCAGTACTTC. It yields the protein CSASGSYEQYF.

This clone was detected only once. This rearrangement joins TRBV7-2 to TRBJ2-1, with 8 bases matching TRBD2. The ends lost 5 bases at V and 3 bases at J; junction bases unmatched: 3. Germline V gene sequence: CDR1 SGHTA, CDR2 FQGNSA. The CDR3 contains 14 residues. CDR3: CASSTGTSYNEQFF. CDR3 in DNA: TGTGCCAGCAGCACCGGGACTAGCTACAATGAGCAGTTCTTC.

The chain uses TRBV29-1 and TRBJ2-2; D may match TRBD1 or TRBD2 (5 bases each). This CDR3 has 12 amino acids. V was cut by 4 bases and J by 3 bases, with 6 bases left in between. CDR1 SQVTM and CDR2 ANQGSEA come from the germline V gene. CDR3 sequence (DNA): TGCAGCGTTGGAGGGGACACCGGGGAGCTGTTTTTT. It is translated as CSVGGDTGELFF.

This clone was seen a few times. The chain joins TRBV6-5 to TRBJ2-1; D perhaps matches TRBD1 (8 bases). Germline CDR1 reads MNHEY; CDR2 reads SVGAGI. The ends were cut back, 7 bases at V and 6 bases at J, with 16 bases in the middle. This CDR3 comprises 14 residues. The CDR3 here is CASTSTGEGNEQFF. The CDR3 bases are TGTGCCAGCACTTCGACAGGGGAGGGCAATGAGCAGTTCTTC.

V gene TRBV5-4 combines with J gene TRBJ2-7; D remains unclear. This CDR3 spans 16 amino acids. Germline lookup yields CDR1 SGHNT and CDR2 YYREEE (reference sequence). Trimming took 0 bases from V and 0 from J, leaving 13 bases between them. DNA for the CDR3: TGTGCCAGCAGCTTGGCTGGGTCGATTCTCTCCTACGAGCAGTACTTC. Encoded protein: CASSLAGSILSYEQYF. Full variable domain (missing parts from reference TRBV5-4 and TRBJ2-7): ETGVTQSPTHLIKTRGQQVTLRCSSQSGHNTVSWYQQALGQGPQFIFQYYREEENGRGNFPPRFSGLQFPNYSSELNVNALELDDSALYLCASSLAGSILSYEQYFGPGTRLTVT.

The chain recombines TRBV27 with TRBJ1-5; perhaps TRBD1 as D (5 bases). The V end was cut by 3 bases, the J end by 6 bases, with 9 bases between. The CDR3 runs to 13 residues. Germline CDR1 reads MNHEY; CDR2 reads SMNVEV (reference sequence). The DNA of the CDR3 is TGTGCCAGCAGTTTCGGCAGGGCTCAGCCCCAGCATTTT. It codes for CASSFGRAQPQHF.

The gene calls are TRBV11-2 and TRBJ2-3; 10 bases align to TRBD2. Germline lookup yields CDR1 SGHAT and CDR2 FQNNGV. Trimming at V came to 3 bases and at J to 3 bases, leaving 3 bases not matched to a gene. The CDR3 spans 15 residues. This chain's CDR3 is CASSLRTSGTDTQYF. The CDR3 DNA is TGTGCCAGCAGCTTGAGGACTAGCGGAACAGATACGCAGTATTTT.

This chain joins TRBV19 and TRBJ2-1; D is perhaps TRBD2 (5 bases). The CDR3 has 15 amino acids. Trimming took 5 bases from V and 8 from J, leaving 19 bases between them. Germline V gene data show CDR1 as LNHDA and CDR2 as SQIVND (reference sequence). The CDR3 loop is CASSFTGVSPYEQFF. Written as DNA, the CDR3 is TGTGCCAGTAGTTTCACCGGGGTGAGCCCCTATGAGCAGTTCTTC.

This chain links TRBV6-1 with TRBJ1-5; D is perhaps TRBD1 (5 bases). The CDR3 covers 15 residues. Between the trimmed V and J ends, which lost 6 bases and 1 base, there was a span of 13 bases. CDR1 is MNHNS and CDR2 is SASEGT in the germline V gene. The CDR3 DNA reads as TGTGCCAGCAGCCAAATGCGGGGGAGCAATCAGCCCCAGCATTTT. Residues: CASSQMRGSNQPQHF.

CDR3 sequence reads: CASSPGTSGGAATDTQYF. The CDR3 nucleotides are TGTGCCAGCAGCCCCGGGACTAGCGGGGGGGCCGCGACAGATACGCAGTATTTT. The chain is built from TRBV6-4 and TRBJ2-3; the match to TRBD2 covers 16 bases. CDR3 length: 18 residues. Germline CDR1 MRHNA, CDR2 SNTAGT. V shed 6 bases and J 3 bases; nucleotides not matched to a gene: 9.